The entry below gives a single T cell receptor (beta chain) sequence along with its context. The antigen is unknown. TCRdb analysed the RT-PCR reads with MiXCR anew, one entry per CDR3 protein. The repertoire consists of about 500,000 distinct CDR3 sequences, with 16% occurring once and the leading ten covering approximately 3%. The sample is drawn from a study of response to subunit inactivated influenza vaccine. Study results and limitations: There was a suggestion from the authors that each seasonal influenza vaccination recruits few new T cells.

The sequencing used CD4+ T cells sorted from PBMCs, collected around 2 years after vaccination. This TCR was recovered from a man aged 50 to 69 who received an inactivated influenza vaccine.

The CDR3 coding sequence is TGTGCCATCAGGCCGGAATACAGTGGATACGAGCAGTACTTC. Translated, it gives CAIRPEYSGYEQYF. The V call is TRBV10-3, the J call TRBJ2-7; D gene uncertain. The CDR3 has 14 amino acids. Germline CDR1 and CDR2: ENHRY and SYGVKD. V was pared by 6 bases and J by 4 bases, with 16 bases between.